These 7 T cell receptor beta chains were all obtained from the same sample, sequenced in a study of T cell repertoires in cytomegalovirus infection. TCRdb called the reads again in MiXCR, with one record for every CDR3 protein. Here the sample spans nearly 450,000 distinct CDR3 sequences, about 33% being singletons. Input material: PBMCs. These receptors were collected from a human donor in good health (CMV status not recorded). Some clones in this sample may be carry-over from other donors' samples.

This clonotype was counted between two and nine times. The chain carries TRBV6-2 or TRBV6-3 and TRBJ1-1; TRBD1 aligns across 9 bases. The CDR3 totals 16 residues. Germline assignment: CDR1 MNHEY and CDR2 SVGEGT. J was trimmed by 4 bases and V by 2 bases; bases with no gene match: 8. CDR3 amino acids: CASSYEVRTGVTEAFF. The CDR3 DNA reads TGTGCCAGCAGTTACGAGGTTCGGACAGGGGTCACTGAAGCTTTCTTT.

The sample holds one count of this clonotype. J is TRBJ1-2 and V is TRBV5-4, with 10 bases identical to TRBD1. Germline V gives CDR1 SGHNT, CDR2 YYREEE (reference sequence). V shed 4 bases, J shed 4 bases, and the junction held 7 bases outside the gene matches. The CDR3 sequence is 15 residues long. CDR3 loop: CASSTGTGVGYGYTF. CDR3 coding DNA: TGTGCCAGCAGCACCGGGACAGGGGTCGGCTATGGCTACACCTTC. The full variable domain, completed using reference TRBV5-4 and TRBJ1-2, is ETGVTQSPTHLIKTRGQQVTLRCSSQSGHNTVSWYQQALGQGPQFIFQYYREEENGRGNFPPRFSGLQFPNYSSELNVNALELDDSALYLCASSTGTGVGYGYTFGSGTRLTVV.

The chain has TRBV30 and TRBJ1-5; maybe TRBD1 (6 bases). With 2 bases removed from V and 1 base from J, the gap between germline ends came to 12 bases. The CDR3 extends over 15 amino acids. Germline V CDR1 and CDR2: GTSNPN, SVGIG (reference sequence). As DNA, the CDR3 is TGTGCCTGGAGTAAGGACAGAGGGAGCAATCAGCCCCAGCATTTT. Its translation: CAWSKDRGSNQPQHF.

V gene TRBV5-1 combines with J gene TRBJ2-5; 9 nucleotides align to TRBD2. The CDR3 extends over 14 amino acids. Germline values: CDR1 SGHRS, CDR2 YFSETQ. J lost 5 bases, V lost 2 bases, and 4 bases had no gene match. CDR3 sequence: CASSFGTSRETQYF. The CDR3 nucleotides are TGCGCCAGCAGCTTCGGGACTAGCCGGGAGACCCAGTACTTC. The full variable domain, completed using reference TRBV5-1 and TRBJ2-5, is KAGVTQTPRYLIKTRGQQVTLSCSPISGHRSVSWYQQTPGQGLQFLFEYFSETQRNKGNFPGRFSGRQFSNSRSEMNVSTLELGDSALYLCASSFGTSRETQYFGPGTRLLVL.

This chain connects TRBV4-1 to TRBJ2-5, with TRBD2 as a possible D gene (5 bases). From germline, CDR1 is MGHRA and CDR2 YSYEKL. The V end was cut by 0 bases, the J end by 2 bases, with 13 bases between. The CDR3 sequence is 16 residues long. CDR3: CASSQEGDYVQETQYF. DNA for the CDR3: TGCGCCAGCAGCCAAGAAGGAGACTACGTGCAAGAGACCCAGTACTTC.

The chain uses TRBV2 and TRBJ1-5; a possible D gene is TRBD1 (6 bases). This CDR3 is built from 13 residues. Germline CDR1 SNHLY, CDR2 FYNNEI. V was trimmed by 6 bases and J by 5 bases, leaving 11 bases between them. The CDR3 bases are TGTGCCAGCAGCGGACAGAGCTATCAGCCCCAGCATTTT. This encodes CASSGQSYQPQHF.

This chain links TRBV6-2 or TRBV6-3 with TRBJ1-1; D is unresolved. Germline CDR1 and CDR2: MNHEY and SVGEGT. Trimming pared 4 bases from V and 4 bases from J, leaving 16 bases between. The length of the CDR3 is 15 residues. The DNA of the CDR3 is TGTGCCAGCAGTTCCGGGTTCAAGTGGGGCACTGAAGCTTTCTTT. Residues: CASSSGFKWGTEAFF.